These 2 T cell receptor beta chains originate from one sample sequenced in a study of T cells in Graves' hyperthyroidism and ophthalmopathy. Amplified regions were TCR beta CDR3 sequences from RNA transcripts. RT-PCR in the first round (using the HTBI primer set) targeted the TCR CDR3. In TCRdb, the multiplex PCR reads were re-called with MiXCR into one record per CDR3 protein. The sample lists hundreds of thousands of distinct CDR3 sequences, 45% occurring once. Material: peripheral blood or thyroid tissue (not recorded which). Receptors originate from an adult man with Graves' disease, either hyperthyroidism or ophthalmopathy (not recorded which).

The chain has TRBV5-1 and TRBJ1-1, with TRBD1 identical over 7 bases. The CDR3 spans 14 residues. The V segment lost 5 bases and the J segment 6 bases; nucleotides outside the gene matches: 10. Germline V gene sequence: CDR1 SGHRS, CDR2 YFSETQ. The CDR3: CASRARGRRSEAFF. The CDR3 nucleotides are TGCGCCAGCAGGGCCAGGGGGAGACGGTCTGAAGCTTTCTTT.

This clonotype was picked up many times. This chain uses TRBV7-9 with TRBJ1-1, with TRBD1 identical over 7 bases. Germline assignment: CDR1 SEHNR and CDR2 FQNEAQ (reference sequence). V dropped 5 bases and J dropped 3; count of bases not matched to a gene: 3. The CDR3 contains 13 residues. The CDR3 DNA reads TGTGCCAGCAGCGGGACAGCCGACACTGAAGCTTTCTTT. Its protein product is CASSGTADTEAFF.